The text below deals with one TCR beta chain. This clonotype showed up many times. No base quality values were provided; no much bigger clone lies one nucleotide off. The treatment or condition label of this sample denotes: live attenuated yellow fever vaccine strain. PBMCs were isolated from peripheral blood using a standard Ficoll-Paque protocol. The RNeasy Micro Kit was used to extract RNA from sorted memory subsets. These data originate in a study of T cells after yellow fever vaccination (dated 2019 in TCRdb). About the investigation overall: Memory subsets (EM, EMRA, CM and Tscm) were sorted on a BD FACS Aria III using CD3, CD45RA, CCR7 and CD95 staining. The SMART-Seq v4 Ultra Low Input RNA kit was used to prepare libraries from fractions with low cell numbers. To track T-cell clones before and after primary and booster YFV17D yellow fever vaccination, bulk TCR alpha and beta repertoires were sequenced longitudinally. The cohort comprised two healthy male donors, one aged 18 to 29 and one aged 30 to 40 years. Blood was collected at multiple timepoints before and after primary and secondary immunization, and bulk PBMC replicates and cell subsets were isolated. Sorting of memory subsets took place on days 0, 15 and 45 and at 18 months after primary vaccination, as well as on days 0, 15 and 45 after the 30-year booster.

Looking up the germline V gene yields CDR1 SGHAT and CDR2 FQNNGV. Ends trimmed: V by 4 bases, J by 12 bases; bases unmatched to a gene: 12. The CDR3 sequence holds 15 residues, the cysteine and phenylalanine included. The DNA shown is the 45-base CDR3, in frame from base 1. TCR cDNA was synthesized by 5'RACE template switching, through which a universal primer site and unique molecular identifiers were introduced. Priming of cDNA synthesis was performed from both the TCR alpha and TCR beta constant segments. Two PCR steps were used to amplify libraries, with sample barcodes and sequencing adapters being added in the second step. Sequencing of libraries was done on Illumina HiSeq 2500 (2x100 bp) or NovaSeq (2x150 bp). Processing in the source paper ran as follows. MIGEC handled demultiplexing of reads and collapsing into UMI consensus sequences, while MiXCR performed V(D)J alignment. Vaccine-responding clonotypes were identified with edgeR using replicate PBMC samples, with FDR below 0.01 and a log2 fold change above 5 up to day 15 being required. Each bulk clonotype was labeled CD4 or CD8 based on which sequenced repertoire, CD4 or CD8, contained the clonotype at higher abundance. To estimate how each clone was distributed across memory phenotypes, clonotype frequencies in memory subsets were weighted by the numbers of FACS-sorted cells. Starting from the raw public reads, TCRdb applied fastp trimming at Q25, assembled clones with MiXCR and retained in-frame beta chains. Rows with one shared CDR3 protein collapse into an entry with the most common genes and DNA. TCRdb, not the authors, supplied the V and J calls. For this sample the table gives under 50,000 distinct CDR3 sequences, of which 6% to 7% were detected only once. The ten biggest clones cover about 10% of the sample.

Overall study results and their limits: Compared with the primary T-cell response, the secondary T-cell response was faster but weaker, reaching its peak on day 5 rather than on day 15. In the sorted memory subsets on day 0, nearly all vaccine-responding clonotypes were below the level of detection. After the booster, most of the clones that had expanded following primary vaccination were detected again (almost 98% of CD4 and around 87% of CD8), which suggests that memory was broadly maintained. The study included only two donors, which limits how far the findings can be generalized. A small share of clonotypes occurred in both CD4 and CD8 compartments, likely arising from convergent recombination. Computational filtering was required because FACS-sorted repertoires could contain abundant contaminating clonotypes from the bulk population.

The sequences come from PBMCs, either bulk or a sorted T-cell subset (CD4+, CD8+, memory, or dextramer-sorted; not recorded which), collected 45 days after the yellow fever booster vaccination. This sequence originates from a man aged 30 to 45 who received the YFV17D yellow fever vaccine. The V and J segments used are TRBV11-2 and TRBJ2-1; TRBD2 aligns with 10 central bases. The CDR3 has the sequence CASSSEREGRFRQFF. The base sequence is TGTGCCAGCAGCTCTGAGCGGGAGGGCCGGTTCAGGCAGTTCTTC.